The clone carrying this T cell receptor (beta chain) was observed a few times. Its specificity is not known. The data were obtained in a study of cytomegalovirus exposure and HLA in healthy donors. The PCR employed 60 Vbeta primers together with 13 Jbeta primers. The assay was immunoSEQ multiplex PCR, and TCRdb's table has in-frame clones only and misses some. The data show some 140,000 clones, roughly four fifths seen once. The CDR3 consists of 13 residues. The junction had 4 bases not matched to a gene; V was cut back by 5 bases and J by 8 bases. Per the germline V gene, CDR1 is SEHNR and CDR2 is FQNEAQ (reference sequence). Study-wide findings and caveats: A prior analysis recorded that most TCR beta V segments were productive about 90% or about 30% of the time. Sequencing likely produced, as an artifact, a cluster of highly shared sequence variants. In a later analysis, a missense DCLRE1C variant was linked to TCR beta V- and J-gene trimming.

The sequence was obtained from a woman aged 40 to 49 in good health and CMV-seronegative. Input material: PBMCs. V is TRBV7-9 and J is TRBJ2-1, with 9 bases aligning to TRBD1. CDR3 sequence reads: CASSRGQGYEQFF. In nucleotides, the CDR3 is TGTGCCAGCAGCCGAGGACAGGGGTATGAGCAGTTCTTC.